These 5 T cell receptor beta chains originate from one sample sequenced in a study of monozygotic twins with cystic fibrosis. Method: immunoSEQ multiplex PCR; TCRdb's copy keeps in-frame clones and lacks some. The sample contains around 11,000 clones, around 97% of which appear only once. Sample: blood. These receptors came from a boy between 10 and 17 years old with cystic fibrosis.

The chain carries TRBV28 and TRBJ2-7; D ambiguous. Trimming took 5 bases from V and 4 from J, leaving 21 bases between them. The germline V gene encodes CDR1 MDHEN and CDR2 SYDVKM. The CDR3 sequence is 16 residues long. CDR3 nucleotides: TGTGCCAGCAGTCCGAATGGGAACAGAGGAGTATACGAGCAGTACTTC. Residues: CASSPNGNRGVYEQYF.

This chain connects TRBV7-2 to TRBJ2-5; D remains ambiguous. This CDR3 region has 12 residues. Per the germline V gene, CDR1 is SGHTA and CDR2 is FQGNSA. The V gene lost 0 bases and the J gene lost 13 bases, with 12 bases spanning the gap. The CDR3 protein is CASSLAVALMYF. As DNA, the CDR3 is TGTGCCAGCAGCTTAGCGGTCGCCCTAATGTACTTC. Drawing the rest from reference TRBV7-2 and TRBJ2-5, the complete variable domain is GAGVSQSPSNKVTEKGKDVELRCDPISGHTALYWYRQSLGQGLEFLIYFQGNSAPDKSGLPSDRFSAERTGGSVSTLTIQRTQQEDSAVYLCASSLAVALMYFGPGTRLLVL.

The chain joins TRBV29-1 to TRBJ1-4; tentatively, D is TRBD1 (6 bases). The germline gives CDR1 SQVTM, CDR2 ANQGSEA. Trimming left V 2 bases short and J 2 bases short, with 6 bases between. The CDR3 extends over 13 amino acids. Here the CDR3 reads CSVETGTNEKLFF. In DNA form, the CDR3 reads TGCAGCGTTGAAACAGGGACTAATGAAAAACTGTTTTTT.

This chain's CDR3 is CASRKVETDQPQHF. DNA for the CDR3: TGTGCCAGCAGGAAGGTTGAGACGGATCAGCCCCAGCATTTT. The chain carries TRBV7-2 and TRBJ1-5; D gene unclear. The CDR3 runs to 14 residues. The germline V gene has CDR1 SGHTA and CDR2 FQGNSA. V lost 6 bases and J lost 5, with 14 bases in between.

The CDR3 sequence: CASSSQEGTEAFF. In nucleotides, the CDR3 is TGTGCCAGCAGCTCCCAGGAGGGGACTGAAGCTTTCTTT. The V call is TRBV7-6, the J call TRBJ1-1, with D perhaps matching TRBD1 (5 bases). There are 13 residues in the CDR3. V was shortened by 4 bases and J by 5 bases, with 11 bases between the two germline ends. Germline V gene data show CDR1 as SGHVS and CDR2 as FNYEAQ.